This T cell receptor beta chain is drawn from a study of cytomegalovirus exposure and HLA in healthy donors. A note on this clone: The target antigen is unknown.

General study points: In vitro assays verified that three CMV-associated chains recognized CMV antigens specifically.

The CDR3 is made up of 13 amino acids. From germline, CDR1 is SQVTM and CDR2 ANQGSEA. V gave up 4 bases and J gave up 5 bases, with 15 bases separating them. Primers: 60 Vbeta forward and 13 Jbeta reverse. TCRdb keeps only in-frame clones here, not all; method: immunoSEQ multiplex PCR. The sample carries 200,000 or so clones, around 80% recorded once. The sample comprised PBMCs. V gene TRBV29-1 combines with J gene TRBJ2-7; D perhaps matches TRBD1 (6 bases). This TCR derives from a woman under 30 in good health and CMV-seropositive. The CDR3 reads CSVGPGQFHEQYF. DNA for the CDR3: TGCAGCGTTGGGCCGGGACAATTCCACGAGCAGTACTTC.